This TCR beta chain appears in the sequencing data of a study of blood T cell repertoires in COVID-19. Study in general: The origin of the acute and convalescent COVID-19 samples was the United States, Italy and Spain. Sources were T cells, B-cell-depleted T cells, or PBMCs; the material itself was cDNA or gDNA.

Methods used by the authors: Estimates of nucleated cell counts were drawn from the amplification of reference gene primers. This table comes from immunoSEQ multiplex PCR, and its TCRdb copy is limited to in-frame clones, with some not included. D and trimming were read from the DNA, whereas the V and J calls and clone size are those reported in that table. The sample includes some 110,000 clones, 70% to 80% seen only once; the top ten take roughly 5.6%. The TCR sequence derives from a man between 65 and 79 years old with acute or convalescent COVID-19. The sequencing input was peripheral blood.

CDR3 protein: CASSPGTGVGYTF. DNA of the CDR3: TGTGCCAGCAGCCCGGGGACAGGGGTTGGCTACACCTTC. The chain links TRBV11-2 to TRBJ1-2, with 10 bases that match TRBD1. CDR1 is SGHAT, CDR2 FQNNGV, per germline. After removal of 5 bases from V and 7 bases from J, the junction contained 4 bases not matched to a gene. The CDR3 is made up of 13 amino acids. Variable domain in full (rest from reference TRBV11-2 and TRBJ1-2): EAGVAQSPRYKIIEKRQSVAFWCNPISGHATLYWYQQILGQGPKLLIQFQNNGVVDDSQLPKDRFSAERLKGVDSTLKIQPAKLEDSAVYLCASSPGTGVGYTFGSGTRLTVV.